The source of this TCR beta chain is a study of cytomegalovirus exposure and HLA in healthy donors. Study-wide results and limits: Earlier analysis found most TCR beta V segments productive about 87% or about 30% of the time. Differences between HLA loci emerged in a later analysis of TCR association rates, with DRB1 most and HLA-C fewest.

60 Vbeta and 13 Jbeta primers were used in PCR. Assay used: immunoSEQ multiplex PCR; TCRdb lists only in-frame clones, some missing. The sample includes about 170,000 clones, roughly 60% of them seen just once. With respect to this clone: Its antigen is unknown.

The CDR3 runs 15 residues. Germline lookup yields CDR1 MNHEY and CDR2 SVGAGI. V lost 3 bases and J lost 1, with 12 bases in between. Sequencing was performed on PBMCs. This TCR was recovered from a man between 35 and 55 years old in good health and CMV-seronegative. The rearrangement joins TRBV6-5 to TRBJ1-1; a weak D match, TRBD1 (5 bases). The CDR3 DNA follows: TGTGCCAGCAGTTATCCGGGCAGGGCGAACACTGAAGCTTTCTTT. As protein: CASSYPGRANTEAFF.